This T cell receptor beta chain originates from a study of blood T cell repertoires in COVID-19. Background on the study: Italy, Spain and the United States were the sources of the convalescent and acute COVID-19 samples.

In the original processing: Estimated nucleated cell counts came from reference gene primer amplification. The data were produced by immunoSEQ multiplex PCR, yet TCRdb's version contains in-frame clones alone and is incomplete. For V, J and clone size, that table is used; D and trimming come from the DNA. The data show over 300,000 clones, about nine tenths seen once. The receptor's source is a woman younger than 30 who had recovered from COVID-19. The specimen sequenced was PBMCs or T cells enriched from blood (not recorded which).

DNA for the CDR3: TGTGCCAGCAGCTTAGTAGGTAGTCGGGGAAAGGACGAGCAGTACTTC. Its protein is CASSLVGSRGKDEQYF. The rearrangement uses TRBV7-6 and TRBJ2-7, with a weak D call TRBD2 (5 bases). This CDR3 has 16 amino acids. The germline gives CDR1 SGHVS, CDR2 FNYEAQ. Trimming removed 1 base at V and 5 bases at J, with 18 bases between.